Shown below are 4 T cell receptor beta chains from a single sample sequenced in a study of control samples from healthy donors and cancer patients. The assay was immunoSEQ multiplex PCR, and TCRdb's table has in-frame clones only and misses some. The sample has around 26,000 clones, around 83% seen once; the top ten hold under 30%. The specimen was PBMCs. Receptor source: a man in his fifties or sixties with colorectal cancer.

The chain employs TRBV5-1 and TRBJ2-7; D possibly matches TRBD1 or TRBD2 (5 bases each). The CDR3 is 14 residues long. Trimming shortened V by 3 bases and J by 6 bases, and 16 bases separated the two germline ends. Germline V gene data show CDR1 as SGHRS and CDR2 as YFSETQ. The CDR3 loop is CASSWDVSKGEQYF. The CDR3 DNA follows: TGCGCCAGCAGCTGGGACGTCTCAAAAGGCGAGCAGTACTTC.

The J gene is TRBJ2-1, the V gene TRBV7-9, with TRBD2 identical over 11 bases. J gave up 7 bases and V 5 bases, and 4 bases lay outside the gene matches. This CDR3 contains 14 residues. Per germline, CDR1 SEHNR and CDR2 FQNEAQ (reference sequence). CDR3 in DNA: TGTGCCAGCAGCCAGGGACTAGCGGTGAATGAGCAGTTCTTC. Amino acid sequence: CASSQGLAVNEQFF.

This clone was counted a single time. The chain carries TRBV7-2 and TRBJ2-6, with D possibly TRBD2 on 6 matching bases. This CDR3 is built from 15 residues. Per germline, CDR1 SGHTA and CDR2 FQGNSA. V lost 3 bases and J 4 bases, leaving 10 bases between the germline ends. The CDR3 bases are TGTGCCAGCAGCTTTGGGGGGTCCGGGGCCAACGTCCTGACTTTC. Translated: CASSFGGSGANVLTF.

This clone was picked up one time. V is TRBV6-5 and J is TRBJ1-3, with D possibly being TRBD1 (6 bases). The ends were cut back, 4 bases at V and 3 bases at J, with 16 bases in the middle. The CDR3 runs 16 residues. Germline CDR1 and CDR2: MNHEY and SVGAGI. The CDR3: CASSSQLQGIGNTIYF. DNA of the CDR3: TGTGCCAGCAGTTCACAGCTACAGGGAATTGGAAACACCATATATTTT.